This entry concerns a single T cell receptor beta chain. This specimen belongs to a study of blood T cell repertoires in COVID-19. In the study overall: The United States, Italy and Spain supplied acute and convalescent COVID-19 samples.

CDR1 is SGHNT, CDR2 YYREEE, per germline (reference sequence). This CDR3 has 15 residues. After removal of 1 base from V and 4 bases from J, the junction contained 7 bases not matched to a gene. How the authors handled the data: Reference gene primer amplification yielded estimated nucleated cell counts. Some clones are missing from TCRdb's copy, which holds only in-frame ones; the method was immunoSEQ multiplex PCR. That table is the source of V, J and clone size, and D and trimming were worked out from the DNA. The top ten hold 3% to 4% of the sample, which has some 250,000 clones, 75% to 90% seen once. Participants were aged 18 to 89 years from approximately 25 US areas. Clinical history as reported by participants underpinned cohort assignment.

The rearrangement joins TRBV5-4 to TRBJ2-7; TRBD2 matches at 8 bases. Material for sequencing was PBMCs or T cells enriched from blood (not recorded which). This sequence originates from a woman in her thirties or forties with acute COVID-19. CDR3 sequence (DNA): TGTGCCAGCAGCTTGAGCCCGGGACTAGGGTACGAGCAGTACTTC. Amino acids: CASSLSPGLGYEQYF.